The present entry profiles one TCR beta chain with its context. This specimen belongs to a study of blood T cell repertoires in COVID-19. Study-wide context: Sites in the United States, Italy and Spain provided acute and convalescent COVID-19 samples. Sources were T cells, B-cell-depleted T cells, or PBMCs; the material itself was cDNA or gDNA.

This CDR3 has 14 residues. V was pared by 3 bases and J by 9 bases, with 12 bases between. Germline V gives CDR1 LNHDA, CDR2 SQIVND (reference sequence). Per the original data handling: Estimation of nucleated cell counts relied on the amplification of reference gene primers. Sequencing used immunoSEQ multiplex PCR; TCRdb keeps in-frame clones, though not all of them. The D gene and trimming were derived from the DNA, and the V and J assignments and clone size from that table. The repertoire holds around 260,000 clones, with approximately 86% as singletons. The TCR was taken from a man aged 18 to 29 with active or convalescent COVID-19. This chain joins TRBV19 and TRBJ1-6; D might be TRBD1 (6 bases). What was sequenced was peripheral blood. CDR3 nucleotides: TGTGCCAGTAGTATGAACAGGGCGAGTTCACCCCTCCACTTT. Its translation: CASSMNRASSPLHF.